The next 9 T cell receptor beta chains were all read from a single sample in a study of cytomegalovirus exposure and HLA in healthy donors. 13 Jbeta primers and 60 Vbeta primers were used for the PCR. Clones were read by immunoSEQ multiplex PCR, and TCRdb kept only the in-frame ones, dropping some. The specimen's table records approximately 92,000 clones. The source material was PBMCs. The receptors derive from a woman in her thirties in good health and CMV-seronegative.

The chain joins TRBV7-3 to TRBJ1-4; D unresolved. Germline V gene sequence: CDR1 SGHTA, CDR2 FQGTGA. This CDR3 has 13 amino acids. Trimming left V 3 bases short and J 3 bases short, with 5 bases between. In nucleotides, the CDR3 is TGTGCCAGCAGCTTTGGAGCTAATGAAAAACTGTTTTTT. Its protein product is CASSFGANEKLFF.

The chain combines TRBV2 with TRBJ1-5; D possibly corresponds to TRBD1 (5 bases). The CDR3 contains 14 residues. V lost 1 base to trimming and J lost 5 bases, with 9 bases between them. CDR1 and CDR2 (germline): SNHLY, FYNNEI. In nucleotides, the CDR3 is TGTGCCAGCAGTGAAGGGCAGGGCGATCAGCCCCAGCATTTT. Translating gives CASSEGQGDQPQHF. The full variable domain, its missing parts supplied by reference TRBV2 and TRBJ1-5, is EPEVTQTPSHQVTQMGQEVILRCVPISNHLYFYWYRQILGQKVEFLVSFYNNEISEKSEIFDDQFSVERPDGSNFTLKIRSTKLEDSAMYFCASSEGQGDQPQHFGDGTRLSIL.

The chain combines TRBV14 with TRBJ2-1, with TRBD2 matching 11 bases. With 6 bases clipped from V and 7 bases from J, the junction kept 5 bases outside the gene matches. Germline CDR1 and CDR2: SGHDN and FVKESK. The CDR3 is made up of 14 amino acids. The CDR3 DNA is TGTGCCAGCAGTAGACTAGCGGGATTGAATGAGCAGTTCTTC. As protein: CASSRLAGLNEQFF.

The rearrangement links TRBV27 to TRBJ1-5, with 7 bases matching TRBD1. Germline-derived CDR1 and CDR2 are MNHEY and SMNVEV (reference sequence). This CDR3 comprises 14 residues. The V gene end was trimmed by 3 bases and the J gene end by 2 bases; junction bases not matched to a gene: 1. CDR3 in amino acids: CASSFTGGNQPQHF. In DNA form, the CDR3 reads TGTGCCAGCAGTTTTACAGGGGGCAATCAGCCCCAGCATTTT.

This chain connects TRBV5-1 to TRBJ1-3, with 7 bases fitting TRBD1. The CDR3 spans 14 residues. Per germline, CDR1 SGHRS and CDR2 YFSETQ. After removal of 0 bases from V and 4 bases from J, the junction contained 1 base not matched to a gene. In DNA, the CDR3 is TGCGCCAGCAGCTTGGTGGGACAGGGAAACACCATATATTTT. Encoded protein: CASSLVGQGNTIYF.

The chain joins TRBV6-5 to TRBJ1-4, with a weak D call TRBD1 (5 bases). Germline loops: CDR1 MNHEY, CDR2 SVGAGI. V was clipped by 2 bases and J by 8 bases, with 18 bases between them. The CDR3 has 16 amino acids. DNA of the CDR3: TGTGCCAGCAGTTACGATCCGAGTCAGGGAGGAGAAAAACTGTTTTTT. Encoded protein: CASSYDPSQGGEKLFF.

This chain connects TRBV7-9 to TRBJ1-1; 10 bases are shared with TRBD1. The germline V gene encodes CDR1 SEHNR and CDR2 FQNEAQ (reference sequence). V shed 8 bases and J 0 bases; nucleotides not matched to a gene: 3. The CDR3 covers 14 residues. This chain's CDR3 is CASAGQGMNTEAFF. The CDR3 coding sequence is TGTGCCAGCGCGGGACAGGGGATGAACACTGAAGCTTTCTTT.

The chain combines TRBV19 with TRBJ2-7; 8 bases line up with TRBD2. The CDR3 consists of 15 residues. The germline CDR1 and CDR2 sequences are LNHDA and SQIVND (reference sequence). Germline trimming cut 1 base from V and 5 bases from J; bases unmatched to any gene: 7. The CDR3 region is CASSIVPSGSDEQYF. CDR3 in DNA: TGTGCCAGTAGTATAGTCCCCAGCGGGAGCGACGAGCAGTACTTC.

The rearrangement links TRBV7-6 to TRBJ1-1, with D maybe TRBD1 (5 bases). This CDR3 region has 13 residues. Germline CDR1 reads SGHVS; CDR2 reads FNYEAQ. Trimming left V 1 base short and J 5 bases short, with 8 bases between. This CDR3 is CASSLDSGTEAFF. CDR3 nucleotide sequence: TGTGCCAGCAGCTTAGATTCAGGGACTGAAGCTTTCTTT.